This TCR beta chain was retrieved from a study of T-cell reconstitution after alpha-beta-depleted transplantation in children. The study, taken as a whole, reports: T-cell counts and diversity at one year post-transplant came mainly from newly produced T cells. Approximately two months post-transplant, alpha-beta T cells reportedly originated from several hundred expanded graft clones. Certain patients had high TCRbeta diversity at day 60, and it came from recipient T cells and thymic progenitors that survived.

A library of TCRbeta sequences, prepared with unique molecular identifiers, was generated. TCRdb processed the PCR reads anew with MiXCR; each CDR3 protein has one entry. The profile shows approximately 800,000 distinct CDR3 sequences, approximately 15% of them singletons. Germline assignment: CDR1 SNHLY and CDR2 FYNNEI. V lost 7 bases, J lost 13 bases, and 7 bases stayed unmatched. This CDR3 is built from 11 residues. As concerns this clonotype: Its target is not known.

This TCR was sampled from a male patient under 18 who had a stem cell transplant for acute lymphoblastic leukemia, so the T cells may come from the graft donor. The chain combines TRBV2 with TRBJ2-1; 7 bases align to TRBD2. Here the sequenced sample was PBMCs, mostly from graft donor cells, taken 360 days after TCRalphabeta/CD19-depleted stem cell transplant. The CDR3 reads CASNDLGLQFF. CDR3 coding DNA: TGTGCCAGCAATGATCTGGGACTACAGTTCTTC.